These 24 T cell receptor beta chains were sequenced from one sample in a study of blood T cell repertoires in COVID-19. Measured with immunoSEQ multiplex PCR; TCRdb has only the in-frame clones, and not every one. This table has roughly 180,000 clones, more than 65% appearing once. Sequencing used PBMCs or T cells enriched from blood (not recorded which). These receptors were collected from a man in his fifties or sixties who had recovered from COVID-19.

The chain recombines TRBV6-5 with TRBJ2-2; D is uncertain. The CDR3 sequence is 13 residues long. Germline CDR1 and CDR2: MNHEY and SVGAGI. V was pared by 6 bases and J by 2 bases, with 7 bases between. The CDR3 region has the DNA TGTGCCAGCAGGGCTCCTAACACCGGGGAGCTGTTTTTT. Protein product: CASRAPNTGELFF.

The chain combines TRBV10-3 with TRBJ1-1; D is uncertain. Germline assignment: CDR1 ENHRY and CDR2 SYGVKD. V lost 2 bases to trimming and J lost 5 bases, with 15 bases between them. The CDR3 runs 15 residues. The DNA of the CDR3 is TGTGCCATCAGTGAGAGTAGCGAGGGATTAACTGAAGCTTTCTTT. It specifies CAISESSEGLTEAFF.

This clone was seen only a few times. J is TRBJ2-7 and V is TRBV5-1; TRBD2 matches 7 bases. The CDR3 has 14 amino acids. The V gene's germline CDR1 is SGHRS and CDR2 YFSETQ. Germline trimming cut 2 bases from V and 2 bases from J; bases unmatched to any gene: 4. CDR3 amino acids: CASSLASGPYEQYF. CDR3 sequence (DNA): TGCGCCAGCAGCTTAGCTAGCGGCCCCTACGAGCAGTACTTC.

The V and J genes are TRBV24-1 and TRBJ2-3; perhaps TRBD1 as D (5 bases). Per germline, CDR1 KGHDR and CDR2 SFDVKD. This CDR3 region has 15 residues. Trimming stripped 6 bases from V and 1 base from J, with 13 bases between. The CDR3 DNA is TGTGCCACCAGTATCCCCAGGGCGGGCACAGATACGCAGTATTTT. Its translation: CATSIPRAGTDTQYF.

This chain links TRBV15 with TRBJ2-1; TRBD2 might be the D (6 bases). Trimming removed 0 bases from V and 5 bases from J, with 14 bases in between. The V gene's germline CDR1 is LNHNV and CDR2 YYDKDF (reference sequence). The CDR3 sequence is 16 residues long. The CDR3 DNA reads TGTGCCACCAGCAGAGATTCGGGGGTTATCAACAATGAGCAGTTCTTC. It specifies CATSRDSGVINNEQFF.

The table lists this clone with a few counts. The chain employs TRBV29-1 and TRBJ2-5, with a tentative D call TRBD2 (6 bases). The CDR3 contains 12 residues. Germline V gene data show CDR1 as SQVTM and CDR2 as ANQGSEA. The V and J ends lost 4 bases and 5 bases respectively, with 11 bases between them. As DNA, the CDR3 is TGCAGCGTTGTATGGAGGGGCGAGACCCAGTACTTC. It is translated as CSVVWRGETQYF.

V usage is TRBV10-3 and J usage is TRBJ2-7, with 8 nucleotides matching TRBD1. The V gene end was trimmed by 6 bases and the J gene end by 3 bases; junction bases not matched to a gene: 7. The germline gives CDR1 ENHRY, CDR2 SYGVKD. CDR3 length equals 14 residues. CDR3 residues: CAISQGAFSYEQYF. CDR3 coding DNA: TGTGCCATCAGCCAGGGGGCGTTTAGCTACGAGCAGTACTTC.

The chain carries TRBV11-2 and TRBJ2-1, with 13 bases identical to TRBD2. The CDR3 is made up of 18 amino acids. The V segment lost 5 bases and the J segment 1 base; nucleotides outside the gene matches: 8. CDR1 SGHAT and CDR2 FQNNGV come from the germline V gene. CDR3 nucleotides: TGTGCCAGCAGCCTAGGGACTAGCGGGACCCCTTCCTACAATGAGCAGTTCTTC. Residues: CASSLGTSGTPSYNEQFF.

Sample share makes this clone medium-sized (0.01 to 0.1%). The CDR3 DNA reads as TGTGCCATCAGTGAGTCTTCGGGCACTGAAGCTTTCTTT. This translates into CAISESSGTEAFF. This sequence joins TRBV10-3 and TRBJ1-1; D is unclear. Germline lookup yields CDR1 ENHRY and CDR2 SYGVKD. Trimming shortened V by 0 bases and J by 4 bases, and 6 bases separated the two germline ends. The CDR3 contains 13 residues.

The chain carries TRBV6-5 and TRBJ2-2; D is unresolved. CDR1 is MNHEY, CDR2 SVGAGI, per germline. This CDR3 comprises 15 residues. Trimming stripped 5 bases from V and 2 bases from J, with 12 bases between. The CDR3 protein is CASSPPGSNTGELFF. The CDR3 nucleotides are TGTGCCAGCAGTCCGCCGGGTTCCAACACCGGGGAGCTGTTTTTT.

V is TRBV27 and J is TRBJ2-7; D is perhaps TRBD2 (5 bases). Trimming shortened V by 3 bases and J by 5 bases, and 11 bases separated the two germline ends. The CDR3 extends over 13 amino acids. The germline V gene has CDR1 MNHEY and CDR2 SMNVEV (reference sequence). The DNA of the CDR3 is TGTGCCAGCAGTTTCCGGGCTAGCAACGAGCAGTACTTC. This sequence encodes CASSFRASNEQYF.

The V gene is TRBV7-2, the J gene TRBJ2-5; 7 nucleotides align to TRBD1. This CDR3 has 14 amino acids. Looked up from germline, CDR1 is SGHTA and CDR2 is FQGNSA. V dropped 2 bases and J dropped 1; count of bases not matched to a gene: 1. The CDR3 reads CASSLYRGQETQYF. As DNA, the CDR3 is TGTGCCAGCAGCTTATACAGGGGCCAAGAGACCCAGTACTTC.

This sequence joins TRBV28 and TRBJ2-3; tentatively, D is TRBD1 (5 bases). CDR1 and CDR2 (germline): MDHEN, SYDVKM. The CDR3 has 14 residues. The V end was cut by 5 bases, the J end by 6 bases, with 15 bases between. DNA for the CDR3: TGTGCCAGCAGTGGGGCACAAGGTTGGGATACGCAGTATTTT. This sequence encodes CASSGAQGWDTQYF. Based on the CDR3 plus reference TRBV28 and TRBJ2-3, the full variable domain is DVKVTQSSRYLVKRTGEKVFLECVQDMDHENMFWYRQDPGLGLRLIYFSYDVKMKEKGDIPEGYSVSREKKERFSLILESASTNQTSMYLCASSGAQGWDTQYFGPGTRLTVL.

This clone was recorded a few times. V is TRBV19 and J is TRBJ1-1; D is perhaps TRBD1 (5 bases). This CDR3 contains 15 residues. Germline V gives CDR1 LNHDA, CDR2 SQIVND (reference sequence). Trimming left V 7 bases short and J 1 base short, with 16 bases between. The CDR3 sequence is CASTPDIHKNTEAFF. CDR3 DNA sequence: TGTGCCAGTACCCCGGACATCCATAAGAACACTGAAGCTTTCTTT.

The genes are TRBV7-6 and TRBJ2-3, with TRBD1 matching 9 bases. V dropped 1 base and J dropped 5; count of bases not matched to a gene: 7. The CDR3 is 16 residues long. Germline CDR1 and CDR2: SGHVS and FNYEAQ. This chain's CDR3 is CASSLEDRGSIDTQYF. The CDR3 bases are TGTGCCAGCAGCTTAGAGGACAGGGGTTCGATAGATACGCAGTATTTT.

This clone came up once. CDR3 residues: CASSVASHDTDTQYF. In DNA, the CDR3 is TGTGCCAGCAGCGTAGCTAGTCATGACACAGATACGCAGTATTTT. The J gene is TRBJ2-3, the V gene TRBV9; D unclear. The CDR3 spans 15 residues. Germline CDR1 is SGDLS and CDR2 is YYNGEE. V lost 0 bases to trimming and J lost 2 bases, with 10 bases between them.

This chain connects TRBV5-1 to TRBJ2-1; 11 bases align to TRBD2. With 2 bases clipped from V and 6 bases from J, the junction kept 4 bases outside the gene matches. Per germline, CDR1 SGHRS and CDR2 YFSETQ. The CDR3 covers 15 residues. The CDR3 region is CASSLLAGDINEQFF. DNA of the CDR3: TGCGCCAGCAGCTTACTAGCGGGAGATATCAATGAGCAGTTCTTC. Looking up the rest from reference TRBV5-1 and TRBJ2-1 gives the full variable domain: KAGVTQTPRYLIKTRGQQVTLSCSPISGHRSVSWYQQTPGQGLQFLFEYFSETQRNKGNFPGRFSGRQFSNSRSEMNVSTLELGDSALYLCASSLLAGDINEQFFGPGTRLTVL.

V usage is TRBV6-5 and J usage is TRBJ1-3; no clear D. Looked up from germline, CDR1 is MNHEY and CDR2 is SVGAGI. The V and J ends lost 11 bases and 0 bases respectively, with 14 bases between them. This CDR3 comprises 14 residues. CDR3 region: CAAQEGFSGNTIYF. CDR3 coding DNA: TGTGCCGCGCAGGAGGGATTCTCTGGAAACACCATATATTTT.

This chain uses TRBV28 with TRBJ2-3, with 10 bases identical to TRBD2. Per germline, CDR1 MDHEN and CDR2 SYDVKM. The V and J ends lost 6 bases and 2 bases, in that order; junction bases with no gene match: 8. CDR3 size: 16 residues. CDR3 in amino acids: CASRSPSGSTTDTQYF. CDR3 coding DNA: TGTGCCAGCAGGTCTCCTAGCGGGAGTACCACAGATACGCAGTATTTT.

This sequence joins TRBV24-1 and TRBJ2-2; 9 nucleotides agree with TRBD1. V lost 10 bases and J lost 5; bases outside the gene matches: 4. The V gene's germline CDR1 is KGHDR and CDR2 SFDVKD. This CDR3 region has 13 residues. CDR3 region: CATRTGVTGELFF. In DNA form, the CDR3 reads TGTGCCACACGGACAGGGGTGACCGGGGAGCTGTTTTTT.

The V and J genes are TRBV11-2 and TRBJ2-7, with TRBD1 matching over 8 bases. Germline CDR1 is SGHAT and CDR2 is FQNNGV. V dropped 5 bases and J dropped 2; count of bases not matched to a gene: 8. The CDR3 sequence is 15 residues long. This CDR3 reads CASSLHGQGPYEQYF. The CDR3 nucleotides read TGTGCCAGCAGCCTCCACGGACAGGGCCCCTACGAGCAGTACTTC.

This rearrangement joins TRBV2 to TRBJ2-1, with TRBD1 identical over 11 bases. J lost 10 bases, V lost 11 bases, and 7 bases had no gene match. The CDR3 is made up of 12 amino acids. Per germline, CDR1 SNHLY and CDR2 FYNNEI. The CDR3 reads CASGQGALEQFF. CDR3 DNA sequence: TGTGCCTCCGGACAGGGGGCATTGGAGCAGTTCTTC.

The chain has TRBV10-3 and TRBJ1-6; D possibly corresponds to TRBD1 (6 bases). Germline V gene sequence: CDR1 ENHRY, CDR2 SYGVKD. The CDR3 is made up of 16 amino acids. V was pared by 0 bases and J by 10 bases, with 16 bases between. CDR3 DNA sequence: TGTGCCATCAGTGAGTCCAGGGGCCCTACCGGGTCACCCCTCCACTTT. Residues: CAISESRGPTGSPLHF.

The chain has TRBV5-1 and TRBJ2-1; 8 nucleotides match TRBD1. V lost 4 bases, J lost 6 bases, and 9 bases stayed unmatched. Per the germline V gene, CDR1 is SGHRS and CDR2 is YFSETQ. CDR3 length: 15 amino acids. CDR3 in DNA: TGCGCCAGCAGCGTGCAGGGGGCAACGGCCAATGAGCAGTTCTTC. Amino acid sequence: CASSVQGATANEQFF.